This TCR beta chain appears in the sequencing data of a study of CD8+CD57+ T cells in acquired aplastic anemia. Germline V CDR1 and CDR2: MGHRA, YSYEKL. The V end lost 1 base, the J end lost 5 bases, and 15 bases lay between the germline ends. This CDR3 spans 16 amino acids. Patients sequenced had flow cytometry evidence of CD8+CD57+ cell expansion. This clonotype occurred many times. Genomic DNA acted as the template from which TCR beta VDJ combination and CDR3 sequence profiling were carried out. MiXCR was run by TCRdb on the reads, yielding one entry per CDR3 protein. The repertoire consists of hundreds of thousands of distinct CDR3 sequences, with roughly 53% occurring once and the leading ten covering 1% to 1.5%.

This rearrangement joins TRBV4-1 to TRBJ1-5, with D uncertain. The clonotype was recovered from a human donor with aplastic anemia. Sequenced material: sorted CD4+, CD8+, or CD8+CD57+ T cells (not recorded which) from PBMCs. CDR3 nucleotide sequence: TGCGCCAGCAGCCAAGGGCCAGGACGGGTCGATCAGCCCCAGCATTTT. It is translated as CASSQGPGRVDQPQHF.